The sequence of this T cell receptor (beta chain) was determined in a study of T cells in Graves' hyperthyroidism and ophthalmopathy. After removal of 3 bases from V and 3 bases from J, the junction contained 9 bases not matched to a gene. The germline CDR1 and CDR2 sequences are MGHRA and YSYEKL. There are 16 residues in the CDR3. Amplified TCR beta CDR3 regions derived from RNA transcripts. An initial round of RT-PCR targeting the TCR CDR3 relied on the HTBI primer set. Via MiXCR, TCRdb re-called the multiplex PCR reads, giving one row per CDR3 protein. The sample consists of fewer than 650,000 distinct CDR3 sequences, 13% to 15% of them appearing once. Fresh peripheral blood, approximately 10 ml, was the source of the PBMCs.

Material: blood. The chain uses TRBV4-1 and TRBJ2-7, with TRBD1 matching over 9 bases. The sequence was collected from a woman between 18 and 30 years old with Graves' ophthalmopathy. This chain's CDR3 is CASSHGRDRAYYEQYF. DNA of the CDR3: TGCGCCAGCAGCCACGGCCGGGACAGGGCCTACTACGAGCAGTACTTC.